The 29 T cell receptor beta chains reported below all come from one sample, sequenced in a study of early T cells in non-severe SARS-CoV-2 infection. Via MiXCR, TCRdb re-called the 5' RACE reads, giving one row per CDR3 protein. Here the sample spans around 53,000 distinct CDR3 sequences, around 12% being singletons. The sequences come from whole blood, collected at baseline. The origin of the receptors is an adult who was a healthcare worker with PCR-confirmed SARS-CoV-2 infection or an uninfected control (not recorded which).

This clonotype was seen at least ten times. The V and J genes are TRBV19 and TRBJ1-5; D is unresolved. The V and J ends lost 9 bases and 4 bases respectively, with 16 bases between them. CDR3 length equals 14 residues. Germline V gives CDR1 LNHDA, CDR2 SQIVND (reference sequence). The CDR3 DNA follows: TGTGCCAGCACCGGGAGCTCCCGAAATCAGCCCCAGCATTTT. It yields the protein CASTGSSRNQPQHF.

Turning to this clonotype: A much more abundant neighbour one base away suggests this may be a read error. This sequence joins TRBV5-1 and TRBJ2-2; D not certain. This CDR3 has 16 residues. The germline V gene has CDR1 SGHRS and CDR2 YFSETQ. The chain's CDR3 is CASSLDVRIGTEELFF. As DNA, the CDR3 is TGCGCCAGCAGCTTGGATGTTAGAATAGGCACCGAGGAGCTGTTTTTT. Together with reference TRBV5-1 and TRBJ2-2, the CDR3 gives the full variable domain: KAGVTQTPRYLIKTRGQQVTLSCSPISGHRSVSWYQQTPGQGLQFLFEYFSETQRNKGNFPGRFSGRQFSNSRSEMNVSTLELGDSALYLCASSLDVRIGTEELFFGEGSRLTVL.

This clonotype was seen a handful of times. The DNA for the CDR3 is TGTGCCGGGACAGGTTTGAACACTGAAGCTTTCTTT. Translation: CAGTGLNTEAFF. This chain joins TRBV6-1 and TRBJ1-1, with 8 bases aligning to TRBD1. The V gene end was trimmed by 11 bases and the J gene end by 0 bases; junction bases not matched to a gene: 2. CDR3 size: 12 residues. CDR1 and CDR2 (germline): MNHNS, SASEGT.

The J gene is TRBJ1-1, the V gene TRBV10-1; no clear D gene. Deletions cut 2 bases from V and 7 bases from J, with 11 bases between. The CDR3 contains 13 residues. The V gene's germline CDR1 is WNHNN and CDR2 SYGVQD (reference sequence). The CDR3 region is CASSELRAGEAFF. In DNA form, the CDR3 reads TGCGCCAGCAGTGAGCTCCGGGCAGGTGAAGCTTTCTTT.

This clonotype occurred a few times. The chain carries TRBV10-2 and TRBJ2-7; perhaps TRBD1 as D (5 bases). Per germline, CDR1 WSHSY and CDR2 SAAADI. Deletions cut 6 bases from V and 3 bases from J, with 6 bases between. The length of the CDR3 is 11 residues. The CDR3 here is CASSRDYEQYF. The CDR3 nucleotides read TGCGCCAGCAGCAGGGACTACGAGCAGTACTTC.

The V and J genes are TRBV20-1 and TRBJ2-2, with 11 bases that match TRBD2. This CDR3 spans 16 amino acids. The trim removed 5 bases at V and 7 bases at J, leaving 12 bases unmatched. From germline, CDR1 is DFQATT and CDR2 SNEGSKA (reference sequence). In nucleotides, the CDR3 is TGCAGTGCTGAGGGCGTAGCGGGAGGGCCAGGCGGGGAGCTGTTTTTT. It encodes CSAEGVAGGPGGELFF.

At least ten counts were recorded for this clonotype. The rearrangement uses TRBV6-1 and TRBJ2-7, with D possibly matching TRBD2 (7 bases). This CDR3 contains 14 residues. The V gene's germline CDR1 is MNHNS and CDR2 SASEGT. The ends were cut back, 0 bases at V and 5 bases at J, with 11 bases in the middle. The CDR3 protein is CASSEALGGDEQYF. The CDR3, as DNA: TGTGCCAGCAGTGAAGCGCTAGGGGGGGACGAGCAGTACTTC.

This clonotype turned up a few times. The CDR3 region is CASGYQETQYF. Here the CDR3 DNA reads TGTGCCAGCGGGTATCAAGAGACCCAGTACTTC. The genes are TRBV7-7 and TRBJ2-5; D gene ambiguous. The CDR3 runs to 11 residues. Germline CDR1 and CDR2: SSHAT and FNYEAQ (reference sequence). V was clipped by 8 bases and J by 2 bases, with 6 bases between them. Full variable domain (remainder filled in from reference TRBV7-7 and TRBJ2-5): GAGVSQSPRYKVTKRGQDVTLRCDPISSHATLYWYQQALGQGPEFLTYFNYEAQPDKSGLPSDRFSAERPEGSISTLTIQRTEQRDSAMYRCASGYQETQYFGPGTRLLVL.

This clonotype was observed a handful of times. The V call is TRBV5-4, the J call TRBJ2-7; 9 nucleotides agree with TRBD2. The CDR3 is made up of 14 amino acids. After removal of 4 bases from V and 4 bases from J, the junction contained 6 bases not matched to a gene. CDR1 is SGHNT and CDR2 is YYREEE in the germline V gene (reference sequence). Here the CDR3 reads CASSLSGSGYEQYF. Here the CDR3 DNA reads TGTGCCAGCAGCCTTAGCGGGAGTGGTTACGAGCAGTACTTC.

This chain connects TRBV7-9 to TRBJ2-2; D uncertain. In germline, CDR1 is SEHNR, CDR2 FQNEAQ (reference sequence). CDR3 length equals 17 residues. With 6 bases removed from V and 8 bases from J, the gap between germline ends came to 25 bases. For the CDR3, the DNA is TGTGCCAGCAGATTCGAACGCCGTCTTTCAAAATCTGGGGAGCTGTTTTTT. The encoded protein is CASRFERRLSKSGELFF.

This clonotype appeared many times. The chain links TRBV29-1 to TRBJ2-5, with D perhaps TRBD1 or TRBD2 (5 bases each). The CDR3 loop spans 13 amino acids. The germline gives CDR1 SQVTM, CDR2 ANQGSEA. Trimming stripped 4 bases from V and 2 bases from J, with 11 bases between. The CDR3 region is CSVGDGTQETQYF. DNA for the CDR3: TGCAGCGTTGGGGACGGAACTCAAGAGACCCAGTACTTC.

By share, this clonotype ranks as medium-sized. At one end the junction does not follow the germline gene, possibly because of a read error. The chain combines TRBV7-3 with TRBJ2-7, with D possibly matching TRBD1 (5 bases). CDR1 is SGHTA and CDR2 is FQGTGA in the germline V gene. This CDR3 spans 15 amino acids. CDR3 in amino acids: CASSVTIDSSYEQYF. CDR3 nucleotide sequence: TGTGCCAGCAGCGTAACTATTGACAGTTCCTACGAGCAGTACTTC.

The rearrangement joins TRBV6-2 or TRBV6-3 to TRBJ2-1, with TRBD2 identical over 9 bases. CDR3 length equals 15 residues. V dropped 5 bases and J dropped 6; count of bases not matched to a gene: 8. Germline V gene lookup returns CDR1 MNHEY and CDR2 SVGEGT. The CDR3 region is CASSESGRSPNEQFF. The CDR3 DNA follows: TGTGCCAGCAGTGAGAGCGGGAGGTCCCCCAATGAGCAGTTCTTC.

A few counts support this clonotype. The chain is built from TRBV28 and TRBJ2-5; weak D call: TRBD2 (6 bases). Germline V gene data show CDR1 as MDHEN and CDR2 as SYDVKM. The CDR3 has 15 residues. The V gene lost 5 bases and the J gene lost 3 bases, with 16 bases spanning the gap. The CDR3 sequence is CASSPLSGGKETQYF. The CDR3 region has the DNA TGTGCCAGCAGTCCTCTGAGTGGCGGGAAAGAGACCCAGTACTTC.

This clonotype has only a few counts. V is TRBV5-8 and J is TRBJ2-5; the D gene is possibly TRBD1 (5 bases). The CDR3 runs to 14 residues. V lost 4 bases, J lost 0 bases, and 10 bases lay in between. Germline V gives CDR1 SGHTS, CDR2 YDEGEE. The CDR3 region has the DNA TGTGCCAGCAGCCGACAGAAGTACCAAGAGACCCAGTACTTC. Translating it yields CASSRQKYQETQYF.

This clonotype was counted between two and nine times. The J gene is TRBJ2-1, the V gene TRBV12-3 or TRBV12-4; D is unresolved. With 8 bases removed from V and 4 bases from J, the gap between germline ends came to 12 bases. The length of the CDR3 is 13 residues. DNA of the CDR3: TGTGCCAGCCAACTCCGGGTTTACAATGAGCAGTTCTTC. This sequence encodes CASQLRVYNEQFF.

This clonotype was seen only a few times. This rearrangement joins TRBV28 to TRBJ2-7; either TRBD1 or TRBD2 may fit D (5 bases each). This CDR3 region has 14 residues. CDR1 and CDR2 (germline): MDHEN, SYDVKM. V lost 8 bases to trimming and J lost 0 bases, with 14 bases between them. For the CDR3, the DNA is TGTGCCAGCTTCCGGCACGGGACCTCCTACGAGCAGTACTTC. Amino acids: CASFRHGTSYEQYF.

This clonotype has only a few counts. CDR3: CASSLQGPATNEKLFF. DNA for the CDR3: TGTGCCAGTAGTTTGCAGGGACCTGCAACTAATGAAAAACTGTTTTTT. V and J are TRBV19 and TRBJ1-4, with D tentatively TRBD1 (5 bases). Germline V gene sequence: CDR1 LNHDA, CDR2 SQIVND (reference sequence). V dropped 5 bases and J dropped 0 bases, with 13 bases sitting between them. The CDR3 length is 16 residues.

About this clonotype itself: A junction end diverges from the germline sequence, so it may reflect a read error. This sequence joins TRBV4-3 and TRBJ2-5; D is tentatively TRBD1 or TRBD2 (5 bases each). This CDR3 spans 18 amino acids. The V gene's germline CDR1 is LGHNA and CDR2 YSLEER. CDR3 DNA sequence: TGCGCCAGCAACCAAGATCTTATCGGGAACAGGCTCCAAGAGACCCAGTACTTC. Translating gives CASNQDLIGNRLQETQYF.

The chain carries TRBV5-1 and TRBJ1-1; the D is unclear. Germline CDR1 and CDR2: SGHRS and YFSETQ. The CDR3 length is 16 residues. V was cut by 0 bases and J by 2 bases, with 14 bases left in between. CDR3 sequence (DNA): TGCGCCAGCAGCTTGGCCTTTACAGCTCAAAACACTGAAGCTTTCTTT. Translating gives CASSLAFTAQNTEAFF.

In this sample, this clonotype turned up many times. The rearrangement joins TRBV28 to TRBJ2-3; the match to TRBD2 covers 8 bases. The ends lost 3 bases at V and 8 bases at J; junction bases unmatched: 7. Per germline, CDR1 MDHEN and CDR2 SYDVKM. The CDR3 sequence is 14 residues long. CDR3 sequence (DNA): TGTGCCAGCAGTTTGCGGGAGGTGGGCGGTACGCAGTATTTT. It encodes CASSLREVGGTQYF.

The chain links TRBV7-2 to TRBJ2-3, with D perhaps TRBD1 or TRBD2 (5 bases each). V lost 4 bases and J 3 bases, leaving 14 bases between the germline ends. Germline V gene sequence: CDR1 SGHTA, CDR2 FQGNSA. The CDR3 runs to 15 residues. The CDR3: CASSSPPWGTDTQYF. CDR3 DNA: TGTGCCAGCAGCTCCCCGCCGTGGGGGACAGATACGCAGTATTTT.

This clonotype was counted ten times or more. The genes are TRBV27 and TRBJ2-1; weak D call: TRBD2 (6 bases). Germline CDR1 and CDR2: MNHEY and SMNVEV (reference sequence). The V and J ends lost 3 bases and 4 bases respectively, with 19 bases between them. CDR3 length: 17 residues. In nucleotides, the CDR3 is TGTGCCAGCAGTTTCTGGAGGAGCGGGTCGGGATACAATGAGCAGTTCTTC. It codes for CASSFWRSGSGYNEQFF.

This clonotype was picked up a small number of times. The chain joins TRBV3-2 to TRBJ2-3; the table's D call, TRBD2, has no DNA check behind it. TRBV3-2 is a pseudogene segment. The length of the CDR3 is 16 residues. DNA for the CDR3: TGTGCCAGCAGCCAAGGGTCCCCTAGCGGGAGGGATACGCAGTATTTT. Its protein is CASSQGSPSGRDTQYF.

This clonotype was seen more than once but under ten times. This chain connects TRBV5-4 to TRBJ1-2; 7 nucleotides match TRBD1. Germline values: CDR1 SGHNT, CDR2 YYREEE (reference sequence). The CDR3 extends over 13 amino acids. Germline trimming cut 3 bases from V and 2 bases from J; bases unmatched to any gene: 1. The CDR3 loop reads CASSSGQNYGYTF. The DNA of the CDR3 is TGTGCCAGCAGCTCGGGACAGAACTATGGCTACACCTTC.

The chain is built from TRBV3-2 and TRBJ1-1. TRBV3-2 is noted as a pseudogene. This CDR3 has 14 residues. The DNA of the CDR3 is TGTGCCAGCAGCCAAGGGGTGGGGAACACTGAAGCTTTCTTT. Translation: CASSQGVGNTEAFF.

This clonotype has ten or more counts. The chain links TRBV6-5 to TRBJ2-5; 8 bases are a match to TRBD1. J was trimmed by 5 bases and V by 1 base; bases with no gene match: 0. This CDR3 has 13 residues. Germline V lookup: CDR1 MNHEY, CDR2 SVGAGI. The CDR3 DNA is TGTGCCAGCAGTTACTGGGACAGGGAGACCCAGTACTTC. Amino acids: CASSYWDRETQYF.

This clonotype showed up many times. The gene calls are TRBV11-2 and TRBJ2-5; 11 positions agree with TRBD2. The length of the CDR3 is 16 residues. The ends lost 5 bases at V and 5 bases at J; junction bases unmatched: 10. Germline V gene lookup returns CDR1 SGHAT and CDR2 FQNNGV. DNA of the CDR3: TGTGCCAGCAGCCTCGGGACTAGCGGTTTTGGGGAGACCCAGTACTTC. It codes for CASSLGTSGFGETQYF. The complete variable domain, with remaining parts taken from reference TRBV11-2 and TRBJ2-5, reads EAGVAQSPRYKIIEKRQSVAFWCNPISGHATLYWYQQILGQGPKLLIQFQNNGVVDDSQLPKDRFSAERLKGVDSTLKIQPAKLEDSAVYLCASSLGTSGFGETQYFGPGTRLLVL.

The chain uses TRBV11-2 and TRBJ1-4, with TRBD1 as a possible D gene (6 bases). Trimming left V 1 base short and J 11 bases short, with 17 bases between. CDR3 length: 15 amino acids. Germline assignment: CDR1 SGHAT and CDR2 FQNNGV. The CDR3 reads CASSLGRQEGRKLFF. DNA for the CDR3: TGTGCCAGCAGCTTAGGCCGACAGGAGGGCCGGAAACTGTTTTTT.